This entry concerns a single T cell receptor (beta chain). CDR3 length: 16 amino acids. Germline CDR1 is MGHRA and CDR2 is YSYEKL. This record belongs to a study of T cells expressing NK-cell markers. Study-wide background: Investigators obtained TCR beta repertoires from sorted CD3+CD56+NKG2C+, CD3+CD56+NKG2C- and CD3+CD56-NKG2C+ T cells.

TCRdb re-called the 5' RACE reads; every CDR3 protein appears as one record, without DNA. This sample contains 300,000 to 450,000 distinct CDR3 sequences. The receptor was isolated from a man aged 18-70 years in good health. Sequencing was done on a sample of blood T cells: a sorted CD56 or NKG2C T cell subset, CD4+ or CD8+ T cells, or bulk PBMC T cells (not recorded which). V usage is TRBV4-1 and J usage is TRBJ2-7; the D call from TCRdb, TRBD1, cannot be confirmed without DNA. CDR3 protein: CASSQDRGRVIYEQYF.